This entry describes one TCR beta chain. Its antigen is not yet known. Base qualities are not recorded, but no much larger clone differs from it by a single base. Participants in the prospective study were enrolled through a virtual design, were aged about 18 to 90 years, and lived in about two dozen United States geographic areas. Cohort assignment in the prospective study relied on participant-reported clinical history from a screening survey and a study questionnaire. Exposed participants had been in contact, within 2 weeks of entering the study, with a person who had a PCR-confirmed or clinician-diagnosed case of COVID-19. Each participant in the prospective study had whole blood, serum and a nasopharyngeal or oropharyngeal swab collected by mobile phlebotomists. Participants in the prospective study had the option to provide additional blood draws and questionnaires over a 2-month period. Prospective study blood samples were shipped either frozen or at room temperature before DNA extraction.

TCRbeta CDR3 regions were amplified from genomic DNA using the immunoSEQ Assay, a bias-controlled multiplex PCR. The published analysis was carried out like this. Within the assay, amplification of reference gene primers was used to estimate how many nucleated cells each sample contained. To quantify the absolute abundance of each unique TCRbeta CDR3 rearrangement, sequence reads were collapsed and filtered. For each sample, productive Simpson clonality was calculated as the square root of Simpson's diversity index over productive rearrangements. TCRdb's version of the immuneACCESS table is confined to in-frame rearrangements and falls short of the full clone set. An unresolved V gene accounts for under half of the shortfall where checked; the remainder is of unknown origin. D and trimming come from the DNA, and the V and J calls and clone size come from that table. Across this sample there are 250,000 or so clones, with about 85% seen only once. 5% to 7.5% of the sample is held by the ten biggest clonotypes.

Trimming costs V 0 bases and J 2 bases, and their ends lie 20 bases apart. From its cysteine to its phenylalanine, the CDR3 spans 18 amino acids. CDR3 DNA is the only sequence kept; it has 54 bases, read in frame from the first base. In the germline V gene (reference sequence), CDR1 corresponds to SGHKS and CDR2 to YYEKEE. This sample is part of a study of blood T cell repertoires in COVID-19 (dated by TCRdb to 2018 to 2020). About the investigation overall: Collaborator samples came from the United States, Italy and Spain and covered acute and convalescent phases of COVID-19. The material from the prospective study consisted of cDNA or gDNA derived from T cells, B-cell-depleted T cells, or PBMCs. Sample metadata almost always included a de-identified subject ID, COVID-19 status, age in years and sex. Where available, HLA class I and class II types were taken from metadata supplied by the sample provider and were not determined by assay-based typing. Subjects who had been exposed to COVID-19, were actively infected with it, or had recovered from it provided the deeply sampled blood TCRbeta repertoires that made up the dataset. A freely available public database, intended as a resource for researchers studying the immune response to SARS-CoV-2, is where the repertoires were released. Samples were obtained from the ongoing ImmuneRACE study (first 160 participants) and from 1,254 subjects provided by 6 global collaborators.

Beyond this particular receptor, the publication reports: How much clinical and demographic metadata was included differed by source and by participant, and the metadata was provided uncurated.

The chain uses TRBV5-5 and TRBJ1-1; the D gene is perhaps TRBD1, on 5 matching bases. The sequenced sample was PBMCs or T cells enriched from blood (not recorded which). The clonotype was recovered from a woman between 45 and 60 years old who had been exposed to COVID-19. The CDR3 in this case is CASSLVGGPGRVNTEAFF. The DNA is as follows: TGTGCCAGCAGCTTGGTCGGCGGGCCAGGGAGGGTCAACACTGAAGCTTTCTTT.